This T cell receptor (beta chain) was recorded in a study of T cell responses to AZD1222 COVID-19 vaccine. Study-wide points: Possibly, clonal diversity was underestimated; donors were largely white British and included more females. A reported finding is that nearly half of spike-specific TCRs target unmutated variant regions. Just 6 or 7 people given AZD1222 tested seropositive at baseline.

In the case of this clone: Its antigen is as yet unknown.

Libraries were prepared by immunoSEQ multiplex PCR; TCRdb keeps only in-frame clonotypes and omits some of them. The sample includes more than 50,000 clones, around 74% of them seen just once. Germline lookup yields CDR1 SGHKS and CDR2 YYEKEE (reference sequence). CDR3 length: 14 amino acids. With 2 bases removed from V and 4 bases from J, the gap between germline ends came to 12 bases. This chain joins TRBV5-5 and TRBJ1-1; tentative D call: TRBD1 (5 bases). The sequence derives from an adult in good health. The sequenced sample was peripheral blood, obtained on day 0 of MenACWY control vaccination. CDR3 residues: CASSFGGAGTEAFF. DNA for the CDR3: TGTGCCAGCAGCTTTGGTGGGGCGGGCACTGAAGCTTTCTTT.